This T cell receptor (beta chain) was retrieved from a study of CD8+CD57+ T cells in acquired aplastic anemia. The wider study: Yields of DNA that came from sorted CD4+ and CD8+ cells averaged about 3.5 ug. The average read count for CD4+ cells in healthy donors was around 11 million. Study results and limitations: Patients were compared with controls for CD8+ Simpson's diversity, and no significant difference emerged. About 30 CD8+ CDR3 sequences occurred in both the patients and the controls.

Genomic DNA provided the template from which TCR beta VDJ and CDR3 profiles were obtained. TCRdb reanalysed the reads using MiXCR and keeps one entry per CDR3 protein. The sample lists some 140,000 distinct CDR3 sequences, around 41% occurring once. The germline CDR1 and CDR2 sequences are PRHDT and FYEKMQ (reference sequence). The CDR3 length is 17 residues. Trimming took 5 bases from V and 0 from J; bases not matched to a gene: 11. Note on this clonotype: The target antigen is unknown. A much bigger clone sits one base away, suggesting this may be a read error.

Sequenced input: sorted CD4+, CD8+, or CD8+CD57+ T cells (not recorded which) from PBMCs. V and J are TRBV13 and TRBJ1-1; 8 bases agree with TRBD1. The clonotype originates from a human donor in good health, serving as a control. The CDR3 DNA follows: TGTGCCAGCAGCAAATTATGGGACAGGAAACTGAACACTGAAGCTTTCTTT. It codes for CASSKLWDRKLNTEAFF. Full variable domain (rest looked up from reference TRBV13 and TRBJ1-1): AAGVIQSPRHLIKEKRETATLKCYPIPRHDTVYWYQQGPGQDPQFLISFYEKMQSDKGSIPDRFSAQQFSDYHSELNMSSLELGDSALYFCASSKLWDRKLNTEAFFGQGTRLTVV.